This T cell receptor beta chain was profiled in a study of OX40 agonist ivuxolimab in advanced cancers. Turning to the study itself: Subjects had a mean age of about 57 years, with a range of 23 to 79; about 83% were male. Whole-study results and caveats: The study found among the lowest clonal expansion in partial responders at 0.1-3.0 mg/kg.

Sequencing used immunoSEQ multiplex PCR; TCRdb keeps in-frame clones, though not all of them. The data hold about 28,000 clones, with approximately 88% observed a single time. Turning to this clone: Its antigen remains unidentified.

V lost 6 bases to trimming and J lost 5 bases, with 13 bases between them. There are 13 residues in the CDR3. CDR1 and CDR2 from the germline V gene are SEHNR and FQNEAQ (reference sequence). This specimen was CD4+ or CD8+ T cells sorted from blood, taken in a trial of the OX40 agonist ivuxolimab. The clonotype comes from an adult with an advanced solid tumor such as melanoma, head and neck, liver or kidney cancer. The chain has TRBV7-9 and TRBJ2-5; maybe TRBD1 (6 bases). DNA for the CDR3: TGTGCCAGCAGGTTACAGGGTCTGGAGACCCAGTACTTC. Amino acids: CASRLQGLETQYF.